Listed below are T cell receptor beta chains from one sample, sequenced in a study of blood T cell repertoires in COVID-19. Using immunoSEQ multiplex PCR, the repertoire was profiled, and TCRdb retains in-frame clones only, with some absent. The data show approximately 210,000 clones, with approximately 81% seen just once and about 3.8% held by the top ten. The sample consisted of peripheral blood. Every receptor here comes from a woman at least 80 years old with acute or convalescent COVID-19. Each CDR3 is given with its conserved first and last residue. D genes are given only for firm matches. Clone size is stated in some rows and not others, as once, few, many or a class when expanded.

cdr3_aa,cdr3_length,v_call,d_call,j_call,clone_size
CASRGTGYFYTF,12,TRBV19,TRBD1,TRBJ1-2,-
CASSSNRQGLKAFF,14,TRBV5-1,TRBD1,TRBJ1-1,-
CASSTGMGSTEAFF,14,TRBV19,-,TRBJ1-1,-
CASRPTGGNQPQHF,14,TRBV19,TRBD1,TRBJ1-5,-
CASSFAGPNEKLFF,14,TRBV5-1,-,TRBJ1-4,-
CASSEGATGNTIYF,14,TRBV2,-,TRBJ1-3,many
CASSLGQAPQETQYF,15,TRBV7-3,TRBD1,TRBJ2-5,-
CASSQPERRQGAAVNTIYF,19,TRBV4-2,TRBD1,TRBJ1-3,-
CASSLERIGSGYTF,14,TRBV7-2,-,TRBJ1-2,-
CASSSPGGILSNQPQHF,17,TRBV7-2,-,TRBJ1-5,-
CASSSDRTSYEQYF,14,TRBV6-5,-,TRBJ2-7,-
CASSLAQGANEQYF,14,TRBV5-1,-,TRBJ2-7,-
CASSTGRSNQPQHF,14,TRBV2,-,TRBJ1-5,-
CASWDDRVNYGYTF,14,TRBV6-5,TRBD1,TRBJ1-2,-
CASGTGSAETQYF,13,TRBV7-7,-,TRBJ2-5,-
CASSLETGGSETQYF,15,TRBV7-2,TRBD1,TRBJ2-5,few
CASNRGFGEKLFF,13,TRBV12-3/TRBV12-4,TRBD1,TRBJ1-4,-
CASSPGQAGANVLTF,15,TRBV6-5,TRBD1,TRBJ2-6,few
CASSQDWTGGAFF,13,TRBV3-1/TRBV3-2,-,TRBJ1-1,-
CASSATTGEADTQYF,15,TRBV18,-,TRBJ2-3,-
CASSSTQGPGYTF,13,TRBV11-1,-,TRBJ1-2,once
CASSPGDRVNYGYTF,15,TRBV9,TRBD1,TRBJ1-2,few